This TCR beta chain stems from a study of blood T cell repertoires in COVID-19. Some clones are missing from TCRdb's copy, which holds only in-frame ones; the method was immunoSEQ multiplex PCR. The profile shows some 200,000 clones, around four fifths of them singletons. V trimming: 2 bases; J trimming: 5 bases; junction bases outside the gene matches: 8. The CDR3 runs 14 residues. Germline CDR1 reads SQVTM; CDR2 reads ANQGSEA. The J gene is TRBJ2-5, the V gene TRBV29-1, with 7 bases identical to TRBD1. Material for sequencing was peripheral blood. This clonotype originated in a woman over 75 with active or convalescent COVID-19. The CDR3 region has the DNA TGCAGCGTTGAACATACAGGGGTGGGGGAGACCCAGTACTTC. Translated: CSVEHTGVGETQYF.